This T cell receptor (beta chain) was documented in a study of spatial heterogeneity in lung cancer. Study information: Consistent detection of more beta-chain than alpha-chain sequences was observed. General observations from the study: Tumoral mutation counts were tracked by counts of expanded intratumoral alpha and beta TCRs. Ubiquitous and regional nonsynonymous mutations were tracked by counts of ubiquitous and regional expanded TCRs, respectively.

This clonotype was picked up a small number of times. What it recognizes is unknown. In TCRdb, the 5' RACE reads were re-called with MiXCR into one record per CDR3 protein. The top ten clones hold less than 80% of a sample with fewer than 4,500 distinct CDR3 sequences, roughly 10% of them seen once. The CDR3 runs 13 residues. The germline V and J ends were trimmed by 5 bases and 3 bases, with 10 bases remaining between them. Time point indicated: sample taken at primary tumor resection. The rearrangement uses TRBV12-3 or TRBV12-4 and TRBJ2-5; a weak D match, TRBD2 (5 bases). Sequences were derived from lung tumor tissue, sampled at surgery. This clonotype originated in a male donor with early-stage non-small cell lung cancer. The CDR3 loop reads CASSPGSKETQYF. The CDR3 DNA is TGTGCCAGCAGTCCGGGATCCAAAGAGACCCAGTACTTC.